The rows below give T cell receptor beta chains drawn from one sample of a study of T cell repertoires in cytomegalovirus infection. MiXCR, run by TCRdb on the reads, gives a single entry per CDR3 protein. The sample lists 150,000 to 200,000 distinct CDR3 sequences, about 20% occurring once. Input material: PBMCs. These TCRs come from a human donor in good health (CMV status not recorded). Some clones in this sample may be carry-over from other donors' samples. The CDR3 runs from the conserved cysteine through the conserved F or W. Each record gives: J gene, V gene, CDR3 protein.

j_gene: TRBJ1-1; v_gene: TRBV6-2/TRBV6-3; CDR3aa: CASRADRATTEAFF
j_gene: TRBJ2-2; v_gene: TRBV29-1; CDR3aa: CSVNVGTGELFF
j_gene: TRBJ2-3; v_gene: TRBV19; CDR3aa: CASSIDSRGRNPDTQYF
j_gene: TRBJ1-4; v_gene: TRBV11-2; CDR3aa: CASSFLQYGGLATNEKLFF
j_gene: TRBJ2-1; v_gene: TRBV12-3/TRBV12-4; CDR3aa: CASSEGALNEQFF
j_gene: TRBJ2-1; v_gene: TRBV11-3; CDR3aa: CASSLRGLGTGRNEQFF
j_gene: TRBJ2-2; v_gene: TRBV11-2; CDR3aa: CASSTTTKSGELFF
j_gene: TRBJ2-6; v_gene: TRBV4-1; CDR3aa: CASSQAARDTSSGANVLTF
j_gene: TRBJ2-1; v_gene: TRBV9; CDR3aa: CASSVAQRAGHNEQFF
j_gene: TRBJ1-1; v_gene: TRBV10-3; CDR3aa: CAISQTGNTEAFF
j_gene: TRBJ2-5; v_gene: TRBV20-1; CDR3aa: CSASGRGFQETQYF
j_gene: TRBJ1-1; v_gene: TRBV15; CDR3aa: CATSRDGGQGENTEAFF
j_gene: TRBJ2-7; v_gene: TRBV28; CDR3aa: CASSQMTYEQYF
j_gene: TRBJ2-3; v_gene: TRBV29-1; CDR3aa: CSVVGLAVRTDTQYF
j_gene: TRBJ2-7; v_gene: TRBV7-9; CDR3aa: CASSLAHRGLEQYF
j_gene: TRBJ1-2; v_gene: TRBV12-3/TRBV12-4; CDR3aa: CASNLATGSSKYGYTF
j_gene: TRBJ1-5; v_gene: TRBV12-3/TRBV12-4; CDR3aa: CASRAGGRGQPQHF
j_gene: TRBJ1-2; v_gene: TRBV10-3; CDR3aa: CAISEDGQYYGYTF
j_gene: TRBJ2-2; v_gene: TRBV12-3/TRBV12-4; CDR3aa: CASRDYPVGELFF
j_gene: TRBJ2-1; v_gene: TRBV6-4; CDR3aa: CASSDSVAGGSNEQFF
j_gene: TRBJ2-2; v_gene: TRBV15; CDR3aa: CATSRPGQNANTGELFF
j_gene: TRBJ1-2; v_gene: TRBV19; CDR3aa: CASRSGARTNYGYTF
j_gene: TRBJ2-6; v_gene: TRBV5-6; CDR3aa: CASSLWGGTGANVLTF
j_gene: TRBJ2-7; v_gene: TRBV5-6; CDR3aa: CASNPGGSYEQYF
j_gene: TRBJ2-3; v_gene: TRBV11-3; CDR3aa: CASSLSGSDTQYF
j_gene: TRBJ2-3; v_gene: TRBV5-1; CDR3aa: CASSIGIGGGDTQYF
j_gene: TRBJ2-3; v_gene: TRBV19; CDR3aa: CASSPPGDEQATDDTQYF
j_gene: TRBJ2-7; v_gene: TRBV28; CDR3aa: CASSGTAPYEQYF
j_gene: TRBJ2-1; v_gene: TRBV15; CDR3aa: CATSLRKGGSYNEQFF
j_gene: TRBJ1-3; v_gene: TRBV7-2; CDR3aa: CASSPSSGALSGNTIYF
j_gene: TRBJ2-5; v_gene: TRBV28; CDR3aa: CASSLWGLTQYF
j_gene: TRBJ2-2; v_gene: TRBV28; CDR3aa: CASSPRSGTGELFF
j_gene: TRBJ2-7; v_gene: TRBV5-1; CDR3aa: CASSLAGTLLRTSSSYEQYF
j_gene: TRBJ1-3; v_gene: TRBV6-5; CDR3aa: CASRRTDSGNTIYF
j_gene: TRBJ2-1; v_gene: TRBV5-5; CDR3aa: CASSFWTSGSFLNEQFF
j_gene: TRBJ2-1; v_gene: TRBV20-1; CDR3aa: CSLAESSYNEQFF
j_gene: TRBJ2-7; v_gene: TRBV2; CDR3aa: CASSPLGGAPIEQYF
j_gene: TRBJ2-5; v_gene: TRBV7-2; CDR3aa: CASSRGLETQYF
j_gene: TRBJ1-5; v_gene: TRBV7-8; CDR3aa: CASSLGDSSNQPQHF
j_gene: TRBJ2-7; v_gene: TRBV12-5; CDR3aa: CASGERQGFPSEQYF
j_gene: TRBJ2-1; v_gene: TRBV19; CDR3aa: CASSRGQGAINEQFF
j_gene: TRBJ1-5; v_gene: TRBV12-3/TRBV12-4; CDR3aa: CASSGGANQPQHF
j_gene: TRBJ2-1; v_gene: TRBV6-4; CDR3aa: CASSEAGGADEQFF
j_gene: TRBJ2-3; v_gene: TRBV7-2; CDR3aa: CASSSGLAGVYTQYF
j_gene: TRBJ2-3; v_gene: TRBV6-6; CDR3aa: CASAGTLEVDTQYF
j_gene: TRBJ2-3; v_gene: TRBV20-1; CDR3aa: CSARETPLAGGPTDTQYF
j_gene: TRBJ2-3; v_gene: TRBV7-9; CDR3aa: CASSDSGRTDTQYF
j_gene: TRBJ2-7; v_gene: TRBV4-1; CDR3aa: CASSQDQRTGQPYEQYF
j_gene: TRBJ1-5; v_gene: TRBV12-3/TRBV12-4; CDR3aa: CASSLGQAGNQPQHF
j_gene: TRBJ2-7; v_gene: TRBV10-3; CDR3aa: CAISVDGEQYF
j_gene: TRBJ1-1; v_gene: TRBV5-1; CDR3aa: CASSLAPRGTTEAFF
j_gene: TRBJ2-7; v_gene: TRBV29-1; CDR3aa: CSVATATFYEQYF
j_gene: TRBJ2-3; v_gene: TRBV6-1; CDR3aa: CASSALAGGPEDTQYF
j_gene: TRBJ2-3; v_gene: TRBV5-1; CDR3aa: CASSSSPSTDTQYF
j_gene: TRBJ2-1; v_gene: TRBV6-2/TRBV6-3; CDR3aa: CASRQGTGMNEQFF
j_gene: TRBJ2-1; v_gene: TRBV19; CDR3aa: CASSTYNEQFF
j_gene: TRBJ1-1; v_gene: TRBV14; CDR3aa: CASSQKFVGHVITEAFF
j_gene: TRBJ2-3; v_gene: TRBV20-1; CDR3aa: CSATSGNTDTQYF
j_gene: TRBJ2-1; v_gene: TRBV7-6; CDR3aa: CASSLSGALYNEQFF
j_gene: TRBJ2-3; v_gene: TRBV7-9; CDR3aa: CASTLTESGTDTQYF